The 26 T cell receptor beta chains presented below share a single source sample, sequenced in a study of early T cells in non-severe SARS-CoV-2 infection. TCRdb redid the calling of the 5' RACE reads with MiXCR, one entry per CDR3 protein. The sample has 55,000 to 75,000 distinct CDR3 sequences, around 5.7% seen once. The sample here was whole blood, taken at baseline. The source is an adult who was a healthcare worker with PCR-confirmed SARS-CoV-2 infection or an uninfected control (not recorded which).

This clonotype was recorded a few times. This chain connects TRBV20-1 to TRBJ1-6; D is ambiguous. This CDR3 is built from 12 residues. Germline CDR1 and CDR2: DFQATT and SNEGSKA (reference sequence). V lost 3 bases and J 9 bases, leaving 9 bases between the germline ends. The chain's CDR3 is CSASPSGSPLHF. The CDR3, as DNA: TGCAGTGCTAGTCCCTCAGGTTCACCCCTCCACTTT.

This clonotype was seen repeatedly, ten times or more. The V and J genes are TRBV4-3 and TRBJ2-5; TRBD1 might be the D (5 bases). The CDR3 spans 14 residues. V was cut by 0 bases and J by 7 bases, with 12 bases left in between. Germline values: CDR1 LGHNA, CDR2 YSLEER. CDR3 sequence reads: CASSQEGDFGTQYF. The CDR3 nucleotides read TGCGCCAGCAGCCAAGAAGGGGATTTCGGGACCCAGTACTTC.

This clonotype has ten or more counts. The chain links TRBV7-9 to TRBJ2-1; unclear D gene. Trimming pared 4 bases from V and 7 bases from J, leaving 8 bases between. The CDR3 is 12 residues long. The germline V gene has CDR1 SEHNR and CDR2 FQNEAQ (reference sequence). CDR3 DNA: TGTGCCAGCAGCTATGCGTGGAATGAGCAGTTCTTC. Translating gives CASSYAWNEQFF.

The genes are TRBV20-1 and TRBJ2-5; no clear D. Trimming removed 7 bases from V and 2 bases from J, with 17 bases in between. Germline V gene sequence: CDR1 DFQATT, CDR2 SNEGSKA (reference sequence). CDR3 length: 14 residues. DNA of the CDR3: TGCAGTGTCAAGATGTGGGCTAGTCAAGAGACCCAGTACTTC. As protein: CSVKMWASQETQYF.

The J gene is TRBJ1-5, the V gene TRBV20-1, with D possibly TRBD1 on 5 matching bases. Germline V CDR1 and CDR2: DFQATT, SNEGSKA (reference sequence). The CDR3 contains 16 residues. Deletions cut 3 bases from V and 6 bases from J, with 21 bases between. The CDR3 spells CSASLTDRGAGQPQHF. In DNA, the CDR3 is TGCAGTGCTAGTCTCACGGACCGAGGGGCTGGTCAGCCCCAGCATTTT.

This clonotype was observed many times. V is TRBV12-3 or TRBV12-4 and J is TRBJ2-4, with 9 positions matching TRBD1. This CDR3 comprises 14 residues. The J segment lost 6 bases and the V segment lost 3 bases, leaving 3 bases of the junction unmatched. CDR3 nucleotides: TGTGCCAGCAGTTTCGGACAGGGGACAAACATTCAGTACTTC. Encoded protein: CASSFGQGTNIQYF.

The V gene is TRBV6-6, the J gene TRBJ2-6; D is possibly TRBD1 (6 bases). Per germline, CDR1 MNHNY and CDR2 SVGAGI (reference sequence). Trimming removed 2 bases at V and 2 bases at J, with 13 bases between. This CDR3 contains 17 residues. In DNA form, the CDR3 reads TGTGCCAGCAGTTACGTAGGTGGGGGCGCTGGGGCCAACGTCCTGACTTTC. Residues: CASSYVGGGAGANVLTF.

At least ten counts were recorded for this clonotype. The chain uses TRBV6-5 and TRBJ1-1, with 7 positions matching TRBD1. With V trimmed by 6 bases and J by 3 bases, 7 bases remained unmatched. CDR1 and CDR2 (germline): MNHEY, SVGAGI. The CDR3 totals 14 residues. CDR3 protein: CASSRQGGDTEAFF. In DNA, the CDR3 is TGTGCCAGCAGCCGACAGGGAGGTGACACTGAAGCTTTCTTT.

CDR3 region: CSGPTGGGTDTQYF. The CDR3 coding sequence is TGCAGTGGTCCCACAGGGGGCGGCACAGATACGCAGTATTTT. V and J are TRBV20-1 and TRBJ2-3; 9 nucleotides agree with TRBD1. The trim removed 7 bases at V and 1 base at J, leaving 6 bases unmatched. Germline values: CDR1 DFQATT, CDR2 SNEGSKA (reference sequence). CDR3 length equals 14 residues.

The rearrangement links TRBV7-2 to TRBJ2-5; D is possibly TRBD1 (5 bases). Germline CDR1 is SGHTA and CDR2 is FQGNSA. Trimming pared 3 bases from V and 6 bases from J, leaving 8 bases between. The CDR3 covers 12 residues. CDR3 DNA sequence: TGTGCCAGCAGCTTCAGGGAACAGACCCAGTACTTC. Its translation: CASSFREQTQYF.

This clonotype was counted many times. The V and J genes are TRBV5-4 and TRBJ1-1; D gene unclear. V lost 0 bases and J 1 base, leaving 4 bases between the germline ends. The CDR3 is made up of 13 amino acids. Looked up from germline, CDR1 is SGHNT and CDR2 is YYREEE (reference sequence). CDR3 residues: CASSLDRNTEAFF. The CDR3 DNA reads TGTGCCAGCAGCTTGGACAGGAACACTGAAGCTTTCTTT. The full variable domain, its missing parts supplied by reference TRBV5-4 and TRBJ1-1, is ETGVTQSPTHLIKTRGQQVTLRCSSQSGHNTVSWYQQALGQGPQFIFQYYREEENGRGNFPPRFSGLQFPNYSSELNVNALELDDSALYLCASSLDRNTEAFFGQGTRLTVV.

CDR3 sequence (DNA): TGTGCCAGCAGCTTAGTCGCCTCCTACAATGAGCAGTTCTTC. Translated: CASSLVASYNEQFF. This chain connects TRBV7-3 to TRBJ2-1; D gene unclear. The germline gives CDR1 SGHTA, CDR2 FQGTGA. The CDR3 runs to 14 residues. The V end was cut by 2 bases, the J end by 0 bases, with 5 bases between. The full variable domain, its missing parts supplied by reference TRBV7-3 and TRBJ2-1, is GAGVSQTPSNKVTEKGKYVELRCDPISGHTALYWYRQSLGQGPEFLIYFQGTGAADDSGLPNDRFFAVRPEGSVSTLKIQRTERGDSAVYLCASSLVASYNEQFFGPGTRLTVL.

This clonotype was recorded many times. J is TRBJ2-3 and V is TRBV7-3, with 13 bases that match TRBD2. The V gene's germline CDR1 is SGHTA and CDR2 FQGTGA. The CDR3 consists of 20 residues. J was trimmed by 8 bases and V by 4 bases; bases with no gene match: 21. The CDR3 nucleotides read TGTGCCAGCAGCTCCGTCTCACTAGCGGGAGGGCCCACCGTGGGAAGTACGCAGTATTTT. Protein: CASSSVSLAGGPTVGSTQYF.

The chain recombines TRBV29-1 with TRBJ2-7; D unclear. V shed 2 bases and J shed 7 bases, with 15 bases lying between them. Germline CDR1 is SQVTM and CDR2 is ANQGSEA. This CDR3 has 13 residues. The CDR3 DNA follows: TGCAGCGTTGAAATACTCCCTAGGGAAGAGCAGTACTTC. It codes for CSVEILPREEQYF.

This clonotype appeared many times. The rearrangement links TRBV7-8 to TRBJ2-1, with D unresolved. V was cut by 5 bases and J by 4 bases, with 12 bases left in between. Germline CDR1 is SGHVS and CDR2 is FQNEAQ. CDR3 size: 14 residues. In DNA, the CDR3 is TGTGCCAGCAGCCCTAGGAGCGCATACAATGAGCAGTTCTTC. Its translation is CASSPRSAYNEQFF.

The genes are TRBV6-1 and TRBJ2-3; possible D gene TRBD1, 6 bases. Trimming took 7 bases from V and 0 from J, leaving 14 bases between them. The V gene's germline CDR1 is MNHNS and CDR2 SASEGT. The CDR3 totals 15 residues. CDR3 DNA: TGTGCCAGCAAAGGGACATCTACTAGCACAGATACGCAGTATTTT. As protein: CASKGTSTSTDTQYF.

The sample holds a few counts of this clonotype. The chain uses TRBV28 and TRBJ2-7; D uncertain. Germline V gives CDR1 MDHEN, CDR2 SYDVKM. V gave up 5 bases and J gave up 5 bases, with 22 bases separating them. This CDR3 region has 16 residues. CDR3 coding DNA: TGTGCCAGCAGTCCCCTCGGGCCATATCTCAGGCACGAGCAGTACTTC. Protein sequence: CASSPLGPYLRHEQYF.

This clonotype was seen many times. The chain couples TRBV2 to TRBJ1-2, with a tentative D call TRBD1 (6 bases). The V and J ends lost 3 bases and 6 bases respectively, with 11 bases between them. CDR1 and CDR2 (germline): SNHLY, FYNNEI. The CDR3 length is 13 residues. CDR3: CASSDDRRNGYTF. The CDR3 DNA sequence: TGTGCCAGCAGTGACGACAGGAGGAATGGCTACACCTTC.

There are a few counts of this clonotype. V is TRBV2 and J is TRBJ2-1; D call uncertain. CDR3 length: 12 amino acids. V gave up 10 bases and J gave up 10 bases, with 17 bases separating them. Germline loops: CDR1 SNHLY, CDR2 FYNNEI. The CDR3 nucleotides are TGTGCCACCAAGGTCGAAGCGCAGGAGCAGTTCTTC. Its translation: CATKVEAQEQFF. The full variable domain, its missing parts supplied by reference TRBV2 and TRBJ2-1, is EPEVTQTPSHQVTQMGQEVILRCVPISNHLYFYWYRQILGQKVEFLVSFYNNEISEKSEIFDDQFSVERPDGSNFTLKIRSTKLEDSAMYFCATKVEAQEQFFGPGTRLTVL.

This clonotype was counted many times. V gene TRBV10-3 combines with J gene TRBJ1-1; D uncertain. V lost 3 bases, J lost 1 base, and 9 bases lay in between. Germline V gene lookup returns CDR1 ENHRY and CDR2 SYGVKD. This CDR3 comprises 14 residues. The DNA for the CDR3 is TGTGCCATCAGTGACACGGTTGCGAACACTGAAGCTTTCTTT. Translated: CAISDTVANTEAFF.

This clonotype was recorded many times. The chain uses TRBV7-9 and TRBJ2-3; D is unresolved. Between the trimmed V and J ends, which lost 4 bases and 0 bases, there was a span of 14 bases. The CDR3 runs to 16 residues. CDR1 and CDR2 from the germline V gene are SEHNR and FQNEAQ (reference sequence). In DNA, the CDR3 is TGTGCCAGCAGCTCCGGAGATCTGGATAGCACAGATACGCAGTATTTT. It is translated as CASSSGDLDSTDTQYF.

This chain connects TRBV20-1 to TRBJ1-5, with 8 bases that match TRBD1. This CDR3 is 15 amino acids long. CDR1 is DFQATT and CDR2 is SNEGSKA in the germline V gene (reference sequence). Unmatched junction bases numbered 6, after V lost 5 bases and J lost 0 bases. In DNA, the CDR3 is TGCAGTGCTCCTCGACAGGGGAATAGCAATCAGCCCCAGCATTTT. It is translated as CSAPRQGNSNQPQHF.

The chain recombines TRBV6-5 with TRBJ2-1; the D gene is possibly TRBD1 (5 bases). V lost 6 bases to trimming and J lost 7 bases, with 16 bases between them. The CDR3 is 14 residues long. From germline, CDR1 is MNHEY and CDR2 SVGAGI. This CDR3 reads CASSSSRDENEQFF. The DNA of the CDR3 is TGTGCCAGCAGCTCGAGCAGGGATGAGAATGAGCAGTTCTTC.

This clonotype was found many times. The rearrangement uses TRBV4-1 and TRBJ1-3; possible D gene TRBD1, 6 bases. The CDR3 spans 18 residues. Trimming stripped 0 bases from V and 0 bases from J, with 15 bases between. Germline CDR1 reads MGHRA; CDR2 reads YSYEKL. The CDR3 here is CASSQDWAGGGSGNTIYF. The CDR3 DNA reads TGCGCCAGCAGCCAAGATTGGGCCGGGGGCGGCTCTGGAAACACCATATATTTT.

This rearrangement joins TRBV6-2 or TRBV6-3 to TRBJ2-3; TRBD2 matches 13 bases. CDR1 is MNHEY, CDR2 SVGEGT, per germline. The CDR3 extends over 15 amino acids. The J segment lost 4 bases and the V segment lost 6 bases, leaving 4 bases of the junction unmatched. The CDR3 protein is CASSRTSGRPDTQYF. DNA of the CDR3: TGTGCCAGCAGCCGGACTAGCGGGAGACCAGATACGCAGTATTTT.

This clonotype came up many times. The rearrangement joins TRBV3-1 to TRBJ2-5, with 10 nucleotides matching TRBD2. Losses at the gene ends were 2 bases for V and 6 bases for J; bases not matched to a gene: 6. This CDR3 has 15 residues. The V gene's germline CDR1 is LGHDT and CDR2 YNNKEL (reference sequence). CDR3 coding DNA: TGTGCCAGCAGCCAACAACTAGCGGGATCGAAGACCCAGTACTTC. Its protein product is CASSQQLAGSKTQYF.